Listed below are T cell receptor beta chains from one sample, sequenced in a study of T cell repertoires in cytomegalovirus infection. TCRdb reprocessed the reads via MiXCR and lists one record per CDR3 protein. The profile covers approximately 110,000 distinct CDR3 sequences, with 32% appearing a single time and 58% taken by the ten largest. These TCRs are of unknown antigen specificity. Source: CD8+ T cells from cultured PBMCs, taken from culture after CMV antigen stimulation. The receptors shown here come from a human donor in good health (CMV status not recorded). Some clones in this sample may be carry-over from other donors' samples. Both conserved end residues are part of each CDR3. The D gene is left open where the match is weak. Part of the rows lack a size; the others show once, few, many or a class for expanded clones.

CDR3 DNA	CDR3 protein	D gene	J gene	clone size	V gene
TGTGCCAGCAGTATTACAGGGTCAACTAATGAAAAACTGTTTTTT	CASSITGSTNEKLFF	.	TRBJ1-4	many	TRBV6-5
TGTGCCAGCAGCCTAGCGGGGGGGAACACAGATACGCAGTATTTT	CASSLAGGNTDTQYF	TRBD2	TRBJ2-3	few	TRBV12-3/TRBV12-4
TGTGCCAGCAGTGAGGGGCAGGGCAGCGAGCAGTACTTC	CASSEGQGSEQYF	.	TRBJ2-7	few	TRBV6-1
TGTGCCAGCAGTAAAGGTCCGTACAGGGCATTCTCACCCCTCCACTTT	CASSKGPYRAFSPLHF	.	TRBJ1-6	.	TRBV27
TGTGCCAGCAGCTTAGGGGGCCCCACCTACGAGCAGTACTTC	CASSLGGPTYEQYF	.	TRBJ2-7	.	TRBV7-2
TGTGCCAGCAGTATCGAGCGGACCGGGGAGCTGTTTTTT	CASSIERTGELFF	.	TRBJ2-2	.	TRBV6-4
TGTGCCAGCAGTGAACGCAGGGGTTTTTCCTACGAGCAGTACTTC	CASSERRGFSYEQYF	.	TRBJ2-7	.	TRBV6-1
TGCAGTGCCGGGACAGGGAGGTCGTATACGCAGTATTTT	CSAGTGRSYTQYF	TRBD1	TRBJ2-3	.	TRBV20-1
TGTGCCAGCAGTTTCGGGACAGGGGAGCCTTATTATGGCTACACCTTC	CASSFGTGEPYYGYTF	TRBD1	TRBJ1-2	once	TRBV27
TGTGCCAGCAGCTTAAGCGGGGGGGCCGGGAATGAGCAGTTCTTC	CASSLSGGAGNEQFF	TRBD2	TRBJ2-1	.	TRBV7-3
TGTGCCAGCAGTTCCCGGACTAGCGGGGCTGTCTACGAGCAGTACTTC	CASSSRTSGAVYEQYF	TRBD2	TRBJ2-7	.	TRBV6-2/TRBV6-3
TGCGCCAGCAGCTTGGAGACTGGCTTGGGGATGGACACTGAAGCTTTCTTT	CASSLETGLGMDTEAFF	.	TRBJ1-1	.	TRBV5-1
TGTGCCACCAGCCGATTTAGGGGTTCGGGTGAGACCCAGTACTTC	CATSRFRGSGETQYF	.	TRBJ2-5	.	TRBV15
TGCGCCAGCAGCCAAGATGCCAGGGTATTCACTGAAGCTTTCTTT	CASSQDARVFTEAFF	.	TRBJ1-1	few	TRBV4-3
TGTGCCAGCAGCTTAGCGACAGGAGCGCAGTATTTT	CASSLATGAQYF	.	TRBJ2-3	many	TRBV7-2
TGTGCCAGCAGCTTAGCGGGGGGACCTGGGACCTACGAGCAGTACTTC	CASSLAGGPGTYEQYF	.	TRBJ2-7	.	TRBV7-9
TGTGCCAGCAGCTTAGCCTTAGCGGGGGACGATACGCAGTATTTT	CASSLALAGDDTQYF	TRBD2	TRBJ2-3	.	TRBV7-2
TGTGCCAGCAGTTACTCGCGGGGGTCCTACAATGAGCAGTTCTTC	CASSYSRGSYNEQFF	TRBD2	TRBJ2-1	few	TRBV6-5
TGCGCCAGCAGCCAAGAGAAAGCCCCAGGTTATGGCTACACCTTC	CASSQEKAPGYGYTF	.	TRBJ1-2	.	TRBV4-1
TGTGCCAGTAGTAGGTCGGGACAGCCCTACAATGAGCAGTTCTTC	CASSRSGQPYNEQFF	TRBD1	TRBJ2-1	.	TRBV19
TGTGCCAGCAGCTCTTTGGACAGCTATCAGCCCCAGCATTTT	CASSSLDSYQPQHF	.	TRBJ1-5	few	TRBV5-6
TGTGCCAGCAGTTCGTACAGGGGAGAGAACTATGGCTACACCTTC	CASSSYRGENYGYTF	TRBD1	TRBJ1-2	few	TRBV6-2/TRBV6-3
TGTGCCAGCAATAAAGCTCCGGGACTAGCGGGGGGGCGGGCAAGCTACGAGCAGTACTTC	CASNKAPGLAGGRASYEQYF	TRBD2	TRBJ2-7	.	TRBV2
TGCGCCAGCAGCATAGGGACAGAGAGGGAAGCTTTCTTT	CASSIGTEREAFF	TRBD1	TRBJ1-1	few	TRBV5-1
TGTGCCAGCAGCCGTGGACAGGAGAACACTGAAGCTTTCTTT	CASSRGQENTEAFF	TRBD1	TRBJ1-1	few	TRBV7-3
TGTGCCAGCAGCTTAGCAGAAACGGGAACCATATCCTACGAGCAGTACTTC	CASSLAETGTISYEQYF	.	TRBJ2-7	.	TRBV7-6
TGTGCCAGCAGTTTACGAGGGGAAACCTACGAGCAGTACTTC	CASSLRGETYEQYF	.	TRBJ2-7	.	TRBV27
TGTGCCAGCAGCTTAGAATTTGAGGGACACAATGAGCAGTTCTTC	CASSLEFEGHNEQFF	.	TRBJ2-1	.	TRBV7-2
TGTGCCAGCAGTTTACGGCCACCAACTAACTATGGCTACACCTTC	CASSLRPPTNYGYTF	.	TRBJ1-2	few	TRBV28
TGTGCCAGCTCACCCGTACAGGACACTGAAGCTTTCTTT	CASSPVQDTEAFF	.	TRBJ1-1	once	TRBV18
TGTGCCAGCGGACACAACACCGGGGAGCTGTTTTTT	CASGHNTGELFF	.	TRBJ2-2	.	TRBV5-6
TGTGCCAGCAGTGTTGGAGACAGCGGGGAGCAGTACTTC	CASSVGDSGEQYF	.	TRBJ2-7	few	TRBV6-1
TGTGCCAGCAGCCCCCCGGTGGGGACTAGCGGGCACAATGAGCAGTTCTTC	CASSPPVGTSGHNEQFF	TRBD2	TRBJ2-1	few	TRBV7-9
TGTGCCAGCACCCCCGAGGCAGGGGGTCCAATATCCTATGGCTACACCTTC	CASTPEAGGPISYGYTF	TRBD1	TRBJ1-2	few	TRBV7-2
TGTGCCAGCAGCTTAGCGGACATCCAAGGGGAGCTGTTTTTT	CASSLADIQGELFF	.	TRBJ2-2	few	TRBV7-8
TGCGCCAGCAGCCAAGTCTCAGTATCCTACGAGCAGTACTTC	CASSQVSVSYEQYF	.	TRBJ2-7	few	TRBV4-1
TGTGCCAGCAGCGCGGGGGGCGGGGGATTTGACGAGCAGTACTTC	CASSAGGGGFDEQYF	TRBD2	TRBJ2-7	.	TRBV5-4
TGCGCCAGCAGCCAAGAGGGCAGCTACGAGCAGTACTTC	CASSQEGSYEQYF	.	TRBJ2-7	.	TRBV4-1
TGTGCCAGCAGCTTGGAAGTCCTTGGGACGAGCGACGAGCAGTACTTC	CASSLEVLGTSDEQYF	.	TRBJ2-7	.	TRBV5-6
TGTGCCAGCATAGACGGGGAGCTGTTTTTT	CASIDGELFF	.	TRBJ2-2	few	TRBV6-1
TGTGCCAGCAGACCGCAGGGAAATCGTGGCTACGAGCAGTACTTC	CASRPQGNRGYEQYF	.	TRBJ2-7	.	TRBV28
TGCGCCAGCAGTGAGCAAGCGGGCCTCCAGCAGTTCTTC	CASSEQAGLQQFF	.	TRBJ2-1	.	TRBV10-2
TGTGCCAGCAGTTTAGCGACAGATTCCTACGAGCAGTACTTC	CASSLATDSYEQYF	.	TRBJ2-7	.	TRBV27
TGTGCCAGTACCCCGGGGAATAAACTGTTTTTT	CASTPGNKLFF	.	TRBJ1-4	.	TRBV19
TGTGCCAGCAGCTTAGCCCCATACAGGGGGAGCCTCACAGATACGCAGTATTTT	CASSLAPYRGSLTDTQYF	TRBD1	TRBJ2-3	many	TRBV7-9
TGTGCCAGCAGCTTGGGCAGCGCCACGATGGTAGAGACCCAGTACTTC	CASSLGSATMVETQYF	.	TRBJ2-5	many	TRBV5-6
TGTGCCAGCAGGAGGGTACCTAAGACTAGCTCCTACAATGAGCAGTTCTTC	CASRRVPKTSSYNEQFF	.	TRBJ2-1	.	TRBV7-2
TGTGCCAGCAGCAATCCTAGCCTACCCAATGAGCAGTTCTTC	CASSNPSLPNEQFF	.	TRBJ2-1	few	TRBV7-9
TGTGCCAGCAGCTTATTGCGGGGGGCGCGAGGAGATACGCAGTATTTT	CASSLLRGARGDTQYF	TRBD2	TRBJ2-3	many	TRBV7-6
TGTGCCAGCAGCCCCGACAGGGGGCATCCCAATGAGCAGTTCTTC	CASSPDRGHPNEQFF	TRBD1	TRBJ2-1	.	TRBV11-1
TGTGCCAGCAGCTTGCGTCTAGCGACGGGGGAGACCCAGTACTTC	CASSLRLATGETQYF	.	TRBJ2-5	.	TRBV7-9
TGTGCCAGCAGCCTCGGCGGCCCGGGGCCCCCGACAGATACGCAGTATTTT	CASSLGGPGPPTDTQYF	.	TRBJ2-3	many	TRBV7-2
TGTGCTAGCAGCCCAGGCCCTCCGGGAGACCTCCCGGATACGCAGTATTTT	CASSPGPPGDLPDTQYF	.	TRBJ2-3	.	TRBV7-7
TGCGCCAGCAGCCAAGACAGCGTTAACACCGGGGAGCTGTTTTTT	CASSQDSVNTGELFF	.	TRBJ2-2	.	TRBV4-3
TGTGCCAGCAGTTACGTGGGCTACGAGCAGTACTTC	CASSYVGYEQYF	.	TRBJ2-7	few	TRBV6-6
TGTGCCAGCAGCTTCGTGGGACAGGGAGCGGACGAGCAGTACTTC	CASSFVGQGADEQYF	TRBD1	TRBJ2-7	.	TRBV7-6
TGTGCCAGCAGTGAGCGGGGGCTAGTAGGGGAGACCCAGTACTTC	CASSERGLVGETQYF	TRBD2	TRBJ2-5	few	TRBV6-2/TRBV6-3
TGTGCCAGCAGCGAGGGACTAGGTACCGGGGAGCTGTTTTTT	CASSEGLGTGELFF	TRBD2	TRBJ2-2	few	TRBV7-3
TGTGCCAGCAGCTTAGCTTCCGGGACAGAATACGAGCAGTACTTC	CASSLASGTEYEQYF	TRBD1	TRBJ2-7	.	TRBV11-2
TGTGCCAGCATCAGAACGGACAGGGCCGACATTGCAACTAATGAAAAACTGTTTTTT	CASIRTDRADIATNEKLFF	TRBD1	TRBJ1-4	few	TRBV7-4